The 16 T cell receptor beta chains below come from one sample, sequenced in a study of blood T cell repertoires in COVID-19. The table came from immunoSEQ multiplex PCR; TCRdb's copy has only in-frame clones and leaves some out. Found here are about 150,000 clones, around 85% of them singletons; the top ten hold around 3.3%. Sequencing was done on a sample of peripheral blood. The receptors come from a man between 65 and 85 years old with acute or convalescent COVID-19.

As concerns this clone: At one end the junction does not follow the germline gene, possibly because of a read error. CDR3 DNA: TGTGCCAGCAGCCTTGGGACAGGGCCTATACATTTT. Its protein is CASSLGTGPIHF. This chain links TRBV7-9 with TRBJ1-3; 9 nucleotides match TRBD1. From germline, CDR1 is SEHNR and CDR2 FQNEAQ (reference sequence). This CDR3 is 12 amino acids long.

The chain employs TRBV12-1 and TRBJ2-7; the table's D call, TRBD2, was not checked against the DNA. TRBV12-1 is recorded as a pseudogene. This CDR3 is 12 amino acids long. The CDR3 region has the DNA TGTGCCAGCAGCTTTCGCGGGAGCGAGCAGTACTTC. It translates to CASSFRGSEQYF.

V and J are TRBV5-1 and TRBJ2-1, with 9 bases identical to TRBD2. CDR1 and CDR2 (germline): SGHRS, YFSETQ. CDR3 length equals 15 residues. V lost 3 bases, J lost 8 bases, and 9 bases stayed unmatched. The chain's CDR3 is CASSSPRGRGDEQFF. The CDR3 DNA follows: TGCGCCAGCAGCTCTCCTCGCGGGAGGGGGGATGAGCAGTTCTTC.

The count of this clone is one. The genes are TRBV7-6 and TRBJ2-3, with 12 bases identical to TRBD2. CDR1 and CDR2 (germline): SGHVS, FNYEAQ. The V gene end was trimmed by 5 bases and the J gene end by 3 bases; junction bases not matched to a gene: 6. This CDR3 is 16 amino acids long. CDR3 coding DNA: TGTGCCAGCAGCCCCAGGACTAGCGGGATGACAGATACGCAGTATTTT. It yields the protein CASSPRTSGMTDTQYF. The whole variable domain, remainder taken from reference TRBV7-6 and TRBJ2-3, is GAGVSQSPRYKVTKRGQDVALRCDPISGHVSLYWYRQALGQGPEFLTYFNYEAQQDKSGLPNDRFSAERPEGSISTLTIQRTEQRDSAMYRCASSPRTSGMTDTQYFGPGTRLTVL.

The rearrangement joins TRBV6-5 to TRBJ2-2; weak D call: TRBD2 (5 bases). V lost 6 bases and J lost 6, with 11 bases in between. This CDR3 is 13 amino acids long. Germline V gives CDR1 MNHEY, CDR2 SVGAGI. The CDR3 sequence is CASSLRTPGELFF. CDR3 in DNA: TGTGCCAGCAGCCTCCGGACTCCCGGGGAGCTGTTTTTT.

V and J are TRBV27 and TRBJ2-1, with D hard to call. Trimming cost V 5 bases and J 0 bases, with 14 bases left between them. CDR3 size: 16 residues. CDR1 is MNHEY, CDR2 SMNVEV, per germline (reference sequence). The CDR3 sequence is CASSTPSGNSYNEQFF. In DNA, the CDR3 is TGTGCCAGCAGTACTCCCTCAGGTAACTCCTACAATGAGCAGTTCTTC.

V usage is TRBV19 and J usage is TRBJ2-2; D is perhaps TRBD2 (6 bases). The CDR3 length is 15 residues. With 10 bases removed from V and 4 bases from J, the gap between germline ends came to 19 bases. The germline V gene has CDR1 LNHDA and CDR2 SQIVND (reference sequence). The CDR3 loop is CATPGRRDGTGELFF. The CDR3 nucleotides read TGTGCCACCCCGGGGCGGCGGGACGGCACCGGGGAGCTGTTTTTT.

The chain couples TRBV6-2 or TRBV6-3 to TRBJ2-1; tentative D call: TRBD1 (6 bases). In germline, CDR1 is MNHEY, CDR2 SVGEGT. The CDR3 contains 16 residues. V was trimmed by 4 bases and J by 4 bases, leaving 17 bases between them. In DNA, the CDR3 is TGTGCCAGCAGTTTAGTTACAGGGCTAGGTTACAATGAGCAGTTCTTC. Encoded protein: CASSLVTGLGYNEQFF.

V usage is TRBV24-1 and J usage is TRBJ2-2; D gene ambiguous. Trimming removed 7 bases at V and 0 bases at J, with 8 bases between. This CDR3 is 14 amino acids long. Germline loops: CDR1 KGHDR, CDR2 SFDVKD. In DNA form, the CDR3 reads TGTGCCACCAGCCCCCAGGCGAACACCGGGGAGCTGTTTTTT. It is translated as CATSPQANTGELFF.

The J gene is TRBJ2-3, the V gene TRBV9; D is ambiguous. Germline assignment: CDR1 SGDLS and CDR2 YYNGEE. The CDR3 covers 15 residues. V was clipped by 1 base and J by 6 bases, with 15 bases between them. CDR3 nucleotides: TGTGCCAGCAGCGTACAGGCCCTACCTCTGGATACGCAGTATTTT. This gives the protein CASSVQALPLDTQYF. Full variable domain (remainder filled in from reference TRBV9 and TRBJ2-3): DSGVTQTPKHLITATGQRVTLRCSPRSGDLSVYWYQQSLDQGLQFLIQYYNGEERAKGNILERFSAQQFPDLHSELNLSSLELGDSALYFCASSVQALPLDTQYFGPGTRLTVL.

This clone was observed a few times. The chain is built from TRBV7-3 and TRBJ1-1, with 8 nucleotides matching TRBD1. V shed 4 bases and J 8 bases; nucleotides not matched to a gene: 6. CDR1 is SGHTA, CDR2 FQGTGA, per germline. The CDR3 has 13 residues. Here the CDR3 DNA reads TGTGCCAGCAGCTCCCGGACAGGGCAAGAAGCTTTCTTT. Translation gives CASSSRTGQEAFF.

The chain has TRBV6-5 and TRBJ2-7; the match to TRBD1 covers 7 bases. Trimming took 6 bases from V and 4 from J; bases not matched to a gene: 9. Germline V gene data show CDR1 as MNHEY and CDR2 as SVGAGI. CDR3 length: 14 residues. In nucleotides, the CDR3 is TGTGCCAGCAGCCAAACAGGGGAACGGTACGAGCAGTACTTC. This codes for CASSQTGERYEQYF.

The gene calls are TRBV3-1 (or the pseudogene TRBV3-2) and TRBJ2-3; a possible D gene is TRBD2 (7 bases). Germline CDR1 LGHDT, CDR2 YNNKEL (reference sequence). The CDR3 has 17 residues. Trimming took off 3 bases at V and 0 bases at J, with 16 bases between the two ends. This CDR3 is CASSQWGGGGSTDTQYF. Written as DNA, the CDR3 is TGTGCCAGCAGCCAGTGGGGAGGGGGGGGCAGCACAGATACGCAGTATTTT.

V is TRBV6-1 and J is TRBJ2-6, with D maybe TRBD1 (5 bases). Trimming took 2 bases from V and 3 from J, leaving 14 bases between them. Per germline, CDR1 MNHNS and CDR2 SASEGT. CDR3 length equals 17 residues. CDR3 coding DNA: TGTGCCAGCAGTGAACCTGGCAGGGAAGGTGGGGCCAACGTCCTGACTTTC. This encodes CASSEPGREGGANVLTF.

CDR3 protein: CASSIGRTGTDTQYF. DNA of the CDR3: TGTGCCAGTAGTATAGGGAGGACAGGGACAGATACGCAGTATTTT. The chain recombines TRBV19 with TRBJ2-3; 8 bases fit TRBD1. CDR1 is LNHDA, CDR2 SQIVND, per germline (reference sequence). The length of the CDR3 is 15 residues. The J segment lost 3 bases and the V segment lost 1 base, leaving 3 bases of the junction unmatched.

The V gene is TRBV14, the J gene TRBJ2-3; no clear D gene. Germline-derived CDR1 and CDR2 are SGHDN and FVKESK. There are 14 residues in the CDR3. V lost 0 bases, J lost 1 base, and 5 bases lay in between. CDR3 in amino acids: CASSQDVGTDTQYF. As DNA, the CDR3 is TGTGCCAGCAGCCAAGATGTCGGCACAGATACGCAGTATTTT.